This T cell receptor beta chain was profiled in a study of monozygotic twins with inflammatory bowel disease (dated 2019 in TCRdb). Turning to the overall study: The full study comprised 28 monozygotic twin pairs: nine German pairs (four IBD-concordant, five IBD-discordant) and 19 IBD-discordant Danish pairs. The search for disease-associated traits relied mainly on comparing, within discordant pairs, IBD patients with their genetically identical healthy co-twins. Each individual had, on average, about 151 000 unique TCRalpha sequences and 181 000 unique TCRbeta sequences available for analysis.

The CDR3 holds 18 amino acids from the cysteine to the phenylalanine. No DNA is listed. CDR1 is given as SGHAT and CDR2 as FQNNGV, both from the germline V gene. From each donor, a roughly 2.3 ml peripheral blood sample was collected into PAXgene tubes and stored at -80 degrees C. Without any T cell sorting, total RNA was extracted from whole blood using the PAXgene blood miRNA kit on an automated QIAcube. Peripheral blood from monozygotic twin pairs who were concordant or discordant for inflammatory bowel disease underwent deep TCRalpha and TCRbeta repertoire profiling using unique molecular barcoding. Smoking habits were recorded for all twin pairs, with individuals classified as current, former or never smokers. Overall study outcomes, separate from this receptor: IBD patients shared fewer clonotypes with other individuals than healthy twins did, most markedly in patients showing signs of disease activity. Measured by the inverse Simpson index, TCRbeta repertoire diversity was lower in IBD patients than in their healthy co-twins. The analysis was unable to tell apart different T cell subtypes. The results gave no support for a single strong signal or clonotype linked to IBD. Concordant and discordant twins showed no difference in repertoire similarity, possibly because of limited statistical power. Differing immunosuppressive treatments among patients may have added background noise and inter-individual variability to the repertoires.

Remarks on this clonotype: Its antigen remains unidentified.

Libraries came from 5' RACE. For each TCR library, 3,000 to 4,000 ng of total RNA was used. For each sample, cDNA was synthesized in eight separate reactions using SMARTScribe reverse transcriptase. Unique molecular identifiers containing a 6-nucleotide sample barcode were introduced through template switching during cDNA synthesis. Two nested PCRs of roughly 16 and 10 cycles amplified the TCRalpha and TCRbeta cDNA, and bead purification followed each PCR. Before amplification, the cDNA was treated with uracil DNA-glycosylase and purified using the QIAquick PCR purification kit. The second PCR added Illumina TruSeq-compatible adapters along with sample-specific barcodes. TapeStation and Qubit were used to check library quality and concentration, and roughly 4.6 ng of each library was pooled. Sequencing of the pooled libraries was done on an Illumina HiSeq2500 single-index Rapid Run using custom sequencing primers and 2 x 100 bp reads. The source study handled its data this way. PCR and sequencing errors were corrected by UMI-based consensus assembly using MiGEC version 1.2.6. MiXCR version 2.1.1 was used for V(D)J alignment, clonotype assembly and CDR3 extraction. To normalise gene usage, clonotype sharing and MAIT/NKT TCR abundance, the analysis used the top 1000, 10 000 and 20 000 clonotypes per sample. After downsampling to 27 000 UMIs, diversity was calculated as the inverse Simpson index using the vegan R package. Paired Mann-Whitney U tests were applied to discordant twin pairs, with Benjamini-Hochberg correction for multiple testing. TCRdb reprocessed the reads, reporting each CDR3 protein sequence once and no DNA. The V and J calls follow TCRdb's processing rather than the paper's. For this sample, the table gives around 380,000 distinct CDR3 sequences. The top ten constitute approximately 2.3% of the sample.

This TCR was recovered from a human donor with ulcerative colitis or Crohn's disease, or a healthy co-twin of an affected twin (not recorded which). Specimen: blood. The V and J segments used are TRBV11-2 and TRBJ2-3; TCRdb names TRBD2, which stays unverified in the absence of DNA. The CDR3 is CASSAERSGGFFADTQYF.